A selection of T cell receptor beta chains follows, all from one sample in a study of beta chain features in type 1 diabetes. Some clones are missing from TCRdb's copy, which holds only in-frame ones; the method was immunoSEQ multiplex PCR. The sample holds about 240,000 clones, approximately 15% seen once. Sequenced material: naive CD4+ T cells from blood. The receptors were gathered from a man younger than 45 with type 1 diabetes. Each CDR3 is given with its conserved first and last residue. D genes are given only for firm matches. Some rows mark clone size as missing; the rest say once, few, many or name a class of expanded clone.

abundance: few
j_gene: TRBJ1-1
d_gene: NA
v_gene: TRBV2
CDR3aa: CASLFGRGTEAFF
CDR3nt: TGTGCCAGTCTATTCGGGCGGGGCACTGAAGCTTTCTTT

abundance: few
j_gene: TRBJ2-7
d_gene: TRBD2
v_gene: TRBV27
CDR3aa: CASRRGGGYEQYF
CDR3nt: TGTGCCAGCAGACGTGGGGGGGGATACGAGCAGTACTTC

abundance: NA
j_gene: TRBJ1-1
d_gene: NA
v_gene: TRBV7-6
CDR3aa: CASRQGLNTEAFF
CDR3nt: TGTGCCAGCAGACAGGGCTTGAACACTGAAGCTTTCTTT

abundance: NA
j_gene: TRBJ2-7
d_gene: TRBD2
v_gene: TRBV7-2
CDR3aa: CASSRLAYEQYF
CDR3nt: TGTGCCAGCAGCAGACTAGCTTACGAGCAGTACTTC

abundance: few
j_gene: TRBJ1-2
d_gene: TRBD1
v_gene: TRBV7-9
CDR3aa: CASSQGTGLYGYTF
CDR3nt: TGTGCCAGCAGCCAAGGGACAGGCCTCTATGGCTACACCTTC

abundance: few
j_gene: TRBJ1-5
d_gene: NA
v_gene: TRBV7-2
CDR3aa: CASSLHRGNQPQHF
CDR3nt: TGTGCCAGCAGCCTCCACAGGGGCAATCAGCCCCAGCATTTT

abundance: NA
j_gene: TRBJ2-4
d_gene: NA
v_gene: TRBV11-2
CDR3aa: CASSLVRAHPLQYF
CDR3nt: TGTGCCAGCAGCTTAGTCAGGGCTCATCCGCTTCAGTACTTC

abundance: NA
j_gene: TRBJ1-2
d_gene: NA
v_gene: TRBV2
CDR3aa: CASSPYRVSYGYTF
CDR3nt: TGTGCCAGCAGCCCATACCGGGTTTCCTACGGCTACACCTTC

abundance: few
j_gene: TRBJ2-1
d_gene: TRBD2
v_gene: TRBV5-1
CDR3aa: CATSSGGSTNEQFF
CDR3nt: TGCGCCACCTCGAGCGGGGGGAGTACCAATGAGCAGTTCTTC

abundance: few
j_gene: TRBJ2-3
d_gene: NA
v_gene: TRBV30
CDR3aa: CAWSVSRADTQYF
CDR3nt: TGTGCCTGGAGTGTAAGCCGAGCAGATACGCAGTATTTT

abundance: few
j_gene: TRBJ2-2
d_gene: NA
v_gene: TRBV7-9
CDR3aa: CASSLGSGTGELFF
CDR3nt: TGTGCCAGCAGCTTAGGCTCGGGGACCGGGGAGCTGTTTTTT

abundance: few
j_gene: TRBJ1-6
d_gene: NA
v_gene: TRBV2
CDR3aa: CASSGQTNSPLHF
CDR3nt: TGTGCCAGCAGTGGACAGACGAATTCACCCCTCCACTTT

abundance: few
j_gene: TRBJ2-2
d_gene: NA
v_gene: TRBV18
CDR3aa: CASSLLVGPESNTGELFF
CDR3nt: TGTGCCAGCTCACTCCTCGTGGGGCCCGAATCGAACACCGGGGAGCTGTTTTTT

abundance: NA
j_gene: TRBJ1-2
d_gene: TRBD1
v_gene: TRBV10-3
CDR3aa: CAIGNRDRGVYGYTF
CDR3nt: TGTGCCATCGGAAACAGGGACAGGGGAGTCTATGGCTACACCTTC

abundance: NA
j_gene: TRBJ2-5
d_gene: TRBD2
v_gene: TRBV6-6
CDR3aa: CASTSGTSLSETQYF
CDR3nt: TGTGCCAGCACTTCCGGGACTAGCTTAAGCGAGACCCAGTACTTC

abundance: few
j_gene: TRBJ2-7
d_gene: NA
v_gene: TRBV29-1
CDR3aa: CSVDKAGTYEQYF
CDR3nt: TGCAGCGTTGATAAGGCAGGAACCTACGAGCAGTACTTC

abundance: few
j_gene: TRBJ2-7
d_gene: TRBD1
v_gene: TRBV29-1
CDR3aa: CSVEWDRGTREQYF
CDR3nt: TGCAGCGTTGAGTGGGACAGGGGTACTCGCGAGCAGTACTTC

abundance: NA
j_gene: TRBJ2-1
d_gene: NA
v_gene: TRBV6-1
CDR3aa: CASSRQVPYNEQFF
CDR3nt: TGTGCCAGCAGCCGACAGGTACCGTACAATGAGCAGTTCTTC

abundance: NA
j_gene: TRBJ2-1
d_gene: NA
v_gene: TRBV5-1
CDR3aa: CASSLATEEQFF
CDR3nt: TGCGCCAGCAGCTTGGCGACAGAAGAGCAGTTCTTC